Listed here are 5 T cell receptor beta chains from one sample, sequenced in a study of OX40 agonist ivuxolimab in advanced cancers. The method was immunoSEQ multiplex PCR; TCRdb's version includes in-frame clones alone and lacks a portion of them. The repertoire includes approximately 92,000 clones, less than 95% of them detected once, and approximately 0.18% sits in the top ten. Source: CD4+ or CD8+ T cells sorted from blood, taken in a trial of the OX40 agonist ivuxolimab. The receptors shown here come from an adult with an advanced solid tumor such as melanoma, head and neck, liver or kidney cancer.

The CDR3 DNA is TGTGCCAGCAGCAACCGGGACAGGAGACTGATAAACACTGAAGCTTTCTTT. It translates to CASSNRDRRLINTEAFF. V is TRBV7-8 and J is TRBJ1-1, with 8 bases aligning to TRBD1. V dropped 5 bases and J dropped 2; count of bases not matched to a gene: 13. Germline assignment: CDR1 SGHVS and CDR2 FQNEAQ. This CDR3 has 17 amino acids.

The chain is built from TRBV11-1 and TRBJ2-6, with 8 bases aligning to TRBD2. CDR3 length: 19 amino acids. V lost 5 bases to trimming and J lost 0 bases; unmatched junction nucleotides: 12. CDR1 is SGHAT, CDR2 FQDESV, per germline (reference sequence). The CDR3 here is CASSRLRTSSFSGANVLTF. The CDR3, as DNA: TGTGCCAGCAGCCGCCTGAGGACTAGCTCCTTCTCTGGGGCCAACGTCCTGACTTTC.

The chain joins TRBV27 to TRBJ2-1, with 8 positions matching TRBD1. Germline V gene lookup returns CDR1 MNHEY and CDR2 SMNVEV (reference sequence). Trimming removed 5 bases from V and 8 bases from J; junction bases left unmatched: 11. The CDR3 loop spans 15 amino acids. The DNA for the CDR3 is TGTGCCAGCAGTGCTAGGACAGGGCGGATCGATGAGCAGTTCTTC. Translation gives CASSARTGRIDEQFF.

V usage is TRBV2 and J usage is TRBJ2-3, with 8 bases aligning to TRBD2. The germline gives CDR1 SNHLY, CDR2 FYNNEI. The CDR3 covers 12 residues. Unmatched junction bases numbered 0, after V lost 1 base and J lost 9 bases. The CDR3 bases are TGTGCCAGCAGTGAAGGACTAGCGACGCAGTATTTT. Its protein product is CASSEGLATQYF.

The chain carries TRBV11-2 and TRBJ1-5, with no clear D. Trimming pared 1 base from V and 1 base from J, leaving 5 bases between. Germline-derived CDR1 and CDR2 are SGHAT and FQNNGV. The CDR3 is 14 residues long. The CDR3 here is CASSLAHSNQPQHF. In DNA, the CDR3 is TGTGCCAGCAGCTTAGCGCACAGCAATCAGCCCCAGCATTTT.